The rows below give T cell receptor beta chains drawn from one sample of a study of CD8 T cells in Susac syndrome. In TCRdb, the immunoSEQ multiplex PCR reads were re-called with MiXCR into one record per CDR3 protein. The table lists around 71,000 distinct CDR3 sequences, 93% of them singletons. The sequencing sample was made of CD4+ T cells from PBMCs. These TCRs come from a human donor with Susac syndrome. Both conserved end residues are part of each CDR3. A D gene is named only where the DNA matches it firmly. For some rows the clone size is stated as once, few or many, or as a class when expanded; others skip it.

TRBJ2-7	few	TRBV7-2	NA	TGTGCCAGCAGCTTAGGGGTTGGGGAGCAGTACTTC	CASSLGVGEQYF
TRBJ2-7	NA	TRBV9	NA	TGTGCCAGCAGCGTAGCGTCTACTGGCGAGCAGTACTTC	CASSVASTGEQYF
TRBJ1-5	NA	TRBV12-3/TRBV12-4	NA	TGTGCCAGCAGTATTCTAGGGGCTATTCAGCCCCAGCATTTT	CASSILGAIQPQHF
TRBJ1-6	NA	TRBV6-5	NA	TGTGCCAGCAAGAGGGACGTCGGTTCACCCCTCCACTTT	CASKRDVGSPLHF
TRBJ1-2	NA	TRBV7-9	TRBD1	TGTGCCAGCAGCTTATGGACAGGGAAGAAAGGCTACACCTTC	CASSLWTGKKGYTF
TRBJ1-4	NA	TRBV28	NA	TGTGCCAGCAGTATAGCCGGGACGGGCAATGAAAAACTGTTTTTT	CASSIAGTGNEKLFF
TRBJ1-1	NA	TRBV29-1	NA	TGCAGCGTTGAAGGGTCGGATGTTCTAGAAGCTTTCTTT	CSVEGSDVLEAFF
TRBJ1-1	NA	TRBV3-1	NA	TGTGCCAGCAGCCAACAGTGGGACGGGAGCACTGAAGCTTTCTTT	CASSQQWDGSTEAFF
TRBJ1-2	NA	TRBV30	TRBD1	TGTGCCTGGGGAGGACAGGGTTACGACTATGGCTACACCTTC	CAWGGQGYDYGYTF
TRBJ2-5	NA	TRBV24-1	NA	TGTGCCACCAGTGAGAGAGGGGGTTCTCAAGAGACCCAGTACTTC	CATSERGGSQETQYF
TRBJ2-3	NA	TRBV24-1	TRBD1	TGTGCCACCAGTGAATCCGGGACAGGGTCAGATACGCAGTATTTT	CATSESGTGSDTQYF
TRBJ1-6	NA	TRBV6-2/TRBV6-3	NA	TGTGCCAGCCCGCCGGGATCACCCCTCCACTTT	CASPPGSPLHF
TRBJ1-6	NA	TRBV14	TRBD1	TGTGCCAGCAGCCAAGCGCGGACAGGGGATTCACCCCTCCACTTT	CASSQARTGDSPLHF
TRBJ2-5	NA	TRBV19	TRBD2	TGTGCCAGTAGTATTGCCAGCGGGGGGGTTTTGGGGCAAGAGACCCAGTACTTC	CASSIASGGVLGQETQYF
TRBJ2-7	once	TRBV4-2	NA	TGTGCCAGCAGCCCCTCCGTAGATGGGCCCTACGAGCAGTACTTC	CASSPSVDGPYEQYF
TRBJ2-3	NA	TRBV14	NA	TGTGCCAGCAGCCAAACACGAGCTACAGATACGCAGTATTTT	CASSQTRATDTQYF
TRBJ1-1	NA	TRBV10-3	TRBD1	TGTGCCATCAGCGAGACAGGGTTGAACACTGAAGCTTTCTTT	CAISETGLNTEAFF
TRBJ1-5	NA	TRBV7-2	NA	TGTGCCAGCAGCTTTAGGGCAGATTATAGCAATCAGCCCCAGCATTTT	CASSFRADYSNQPQHF
TRBJ2-2	NA	TRBV9	TRBD2	TGTGCCAGCAGCGTAGAGGGCGGGGGAACCGGGGAGCTGTTTTTT	CASSVEGGGTGELFF
TRBJ2-1	NA	TRBV12-3/TRBV12-4	TRBD1	TGTGCCAGCAGTTTAGCCGGGACAGGGGGCTATGAGCAGTTCTTC	CASSLAGTGGYEQFF
TRBJ2-7	NA	TRBV7-9	TRBD1	TGTGCCAGCAGCCAGGGGGACAGCCACGAGCAGTACTTC	CASSQGDSHEQYF
TRBJ2-7	NA	TRBV15	NA	TGTGCCACCAGCAGAGGACAAACCTACGAGCAGTACTTC	CATSRGQTYEQYF
TRBJ1-1	NA	TRBV10-3	NA	TGTGCCATCAGTGAGACACCAGGAACGAACACTGAAGCTTTCTTT	CAISETPGTNTEAFF
TRBJ2-1	NA	TRBV29-1	NA	TGCAGCGGGTATCCAGGGAGCTCCTACAATGAGCAGTTCTTC	CSGYPGSSYNEQFF
TRBJ2-7	NA	TRBV6-1	NA	TGTGCCAGCAGTGGGGTCAGGGACGAGCAGTACTTC	CASSGVRDEQYF
TRBJ2-1	NA	TRBV20-1	TRBD1	TGCAGTGCTAGTGGACAGGAGAGCTCCTACAATGAGCAGTTCTTC	CSASGQESSYNEQFF
TRBJ1-1	NA	TRBV9	NA	TGTGCCAGCAGCGTATCCCCGAGGGGGGAAGCTTTCTTT	CASSVSPRGEAFF
TRBJ2-2	NA	TRBV19	NA	TGTGCCAGTAGTATCATCGGGGAGCTGTTTTTT	CASSIIGELFF
TRBJ2-2	NA	TRBV12-3/TRBV12-4	NA	TGTGCCAGCAGTTTACGGGGGCAAACCGGGGAGCTGTTTTTT	CASSLRGQTGELFF
TRBJ1-6	NA	TRBV6-2/TRBV6-3	NA	TGTGCCAGCATTAAGGGAGGCAATTCACCCCTCCACTTT	CASIKGGNSPLHF
TRBJ1-4	NA	TRBV20-1	NA	TGCAGTGCTAGAGCCCCAGTAAAACTGTTTTTT	CSARAPVKLFF
TRBJ2-4	NA	TRBV5-1	NA	TGCGCCAGCAGCTTGGAAGGAGCCAAAAACATTCAGTACTTC	CASSLEGAKNIQYF
TRBJ1-4	NA	TRBV10-3	NA	TGTGCCATCAGTGATGGCAGCCAAGAAAAACTGTTTTTT	CAISDGSQEKLFF
TRBJ2-1	NA	TRBV18	TRBD2	TGTGCCAGCTCACTAGCGGGGGCATACAATGAGCAGTTCTTC	CASSLAGAYNEQFF
TRBJ2-5	NA	TRBV5-1	TRBD2	TGCGCCAGCAGCGCACTAGCGGGGTGGGAGACCCAGTACTTC	CASSALAGWETQYF
TRBJ2-3	NA	TRBV28	NA	TGTGCCAGCAGTTGGACGGCCAGTAGCACAGATACGCAGTATTTT	CASSWTASSTDTQYF
TRBJ2-5	NA	TRBV28	TRBD2	TGTGCCAGCAGTCCCCGGCGGGGGAGGTGGGAGACCCAGTACTTC	CASSPRRGRWETQYF
TRBJ2-7	NA	TRBV7-2	TRBD2	TGTGCCAGCAGCTTAGCGACTAGCTTCGAGCAGTACTTC	CASSLATSFEQYF
TRBJ2-1	NA	TRBV3-1	TRBD2	TGTGCCAGCAGAGAAAATAGCGGGGGGGTTAATGAGCAGTTCTTC	CASRENSGGVNEQFF
TRBJ2-5	NA	TRBV18	NA	TGTGCCAGCTCACCATGGGGGAGAGAGACCCAGTACTTC	CASSPWGRETQYF
TRBJ1-1	NA	TRBV6-2/TRBV6-3	NA	TGTGCCAGCAGTTACTCTGACCAGAACACTGAAGCTTTCTTT	CASSYSDQNTEAFF
TRBJ2-1	NA	TRBV20-1	NA	TGCAGTGCCATGCCGGGACAAACTAGGGATGAGCAGTTCTTC	CSAMPGQTRDEQFF
TRBJ1-4	once	TRBV20-1	NA	TGCAGTGCTAGAGTCGCGGGGTCTACTAATGAAAAACTGTTTTTT	CSARVAGSTNEKLFF
TRBJ2-1	NA	TRBV2	TRBD1	TGTGCCATCCGGGACAGGACTTACAATGAGCAGTTCTTC	CAIRDRTYNEQFF
TRBJ2-1	NA	TRBV5-1	TRBD1	TGCGCCAGCAGCTTACCGACAGGGGGGGAGAATGAGCAGTTCTTC	CASSLPTGGENEQFF
TRBJ2-7	NA	TRBV7-9	NA	TGTGCCAGCAGCTTAACAGAAGTCGAGCAGTACTTC	CASSLTEVEQYF
TRBJ1-2	NA	TRBV6-5	TRBD1	TGTGCCAGCAGCTACAGGGGCTTTAACTATGGCTACACCTTC	CASSYRGFNYGYTF
TRBJ1-1	NA	TRBV6-4	TRBD1	TGTGCCAGCAGTGACCCTAAACCGGGACAGCTTGGCCCAAACACTGAAGCTTTCTTT	CASSDPKPGQLGPNTEAFF
TRBJ2-7	NA	TRBV20-1	NA	TGCAGTGCCCCCTCCTCCGGTTTGAAGCAGTACTTC	CSAPSSGLKQYF
TRBJ2-2	NA	TRBV19	TRBD2	TGTGCCAGTAGGGAGGCAGGCGGGGGGACCGAGGAGCTGTTTTTT	CASREAGGGTEELFF
TRBJ2-3	NA	TRBV5-1	NA	TGCGCCAGCAGCTTGGTCTCAGGGGGGGCAGATACGCAGTATTTT	CASSLVSGGADTQYF
TRBJ1-5	NA	TRBV4-1	NA	TGCGCCAGCAGCCAAGCCAACCTTTTGGTCAATCAGCCCCAGCATTTT	CASSQANLLVNQPQHF
TRBJ1-2	NA	TRBV6-2/TRBV6-3	NA	TGTGCCAGCAGGCCCCAGCTGACTGCTGGCTACACCTTC	CASRPQLTAGYTF
TRBJ2-2	NA	TRBV18	TRBD1	TGTGCCAGCTCACCATTGGACAGGGTGCCCGGGGAGCTGTTTTTT	CASSPLDRVPGELFF
TRBJ2-5	NA	TRBV10-3	NA	TGTGCCATCAGGGAGACAGACCAAGAGACCCAGTACTTC	CAIRETDQETQYF
TRBJ2-3	NA	TRBV20-1	NA	TGCAGTGCTAGCCACAGGGCAGCAAGCACAGATACGCAGTATTTT	CSASHRAASTDTQYF
TRBJ1-4	NA	TRBV7-2	NA	TGTGCCAGCAGCTTGGGAGGGGGGTGGTTTGGAGAAAAACTGTTTTTT	CASSLGGGWFGEKLFF
TRBJ1-5	once	TRBV6-2/TRBV6-3	TRBD1	TGTGCCAGCAGGGACTGGGGCAGGGGGCAAGATCAGCCCCAGCATTTT	CASRDWGRGQDQPQHF
TRBJ1-2	NA	TRBV7-8	NA	TGTGCCAGCAGCCTCCTCTCAGCGGCCGACTATGGCTACACCTTC	CASSLLSAADYGYTF